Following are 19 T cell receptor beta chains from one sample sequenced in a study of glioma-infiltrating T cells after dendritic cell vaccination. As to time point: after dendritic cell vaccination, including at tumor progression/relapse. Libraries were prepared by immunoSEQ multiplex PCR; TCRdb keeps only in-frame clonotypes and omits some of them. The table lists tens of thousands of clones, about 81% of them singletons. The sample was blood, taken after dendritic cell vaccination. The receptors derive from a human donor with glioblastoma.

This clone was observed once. The chain's CDR3 is CASSGTGPDTQYF. CDR3 DNA: TGTGCCAGCAGTGGGACAGGACCAGATACGCAGTATTTT. The J gene is TRBJ2-3, the V gene TRBV6-5; TRBD1 matches 8 bases. The CDR3 sequence is 13 residues long. The V gene end was trimmed by 5 bases and the J gene end by 4 bases; junction bases not matched to a gene: 2. The V gene's germline CDR1 is MNHEY and CDR2 SVGAGI.

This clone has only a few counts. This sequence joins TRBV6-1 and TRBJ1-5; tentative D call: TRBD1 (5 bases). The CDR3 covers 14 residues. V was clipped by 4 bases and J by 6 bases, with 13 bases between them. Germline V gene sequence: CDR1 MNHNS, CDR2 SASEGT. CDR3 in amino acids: CASSGGVESQPQHF. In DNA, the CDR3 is TGTGCCAGCAGTGGGGGGGTGGAGTCTCAGCCCCAGCATTTT.

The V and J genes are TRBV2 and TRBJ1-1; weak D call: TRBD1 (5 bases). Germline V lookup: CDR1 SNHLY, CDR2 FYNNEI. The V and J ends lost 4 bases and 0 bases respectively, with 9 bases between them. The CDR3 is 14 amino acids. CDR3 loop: CASSAGIMNTEAFF. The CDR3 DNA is TGTGCCAGCAGTGCAGGGATTATGAACACTGAAGCTTTCTTT.

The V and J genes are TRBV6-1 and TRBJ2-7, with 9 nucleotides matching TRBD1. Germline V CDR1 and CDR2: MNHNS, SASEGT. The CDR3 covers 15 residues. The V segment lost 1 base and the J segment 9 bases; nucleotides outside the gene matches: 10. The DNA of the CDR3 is TGTGCCAGCAGTGAAGTGGGACAGGGACCCCGCTGGCAGTACTTC. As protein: CASSEVGQGPRWQYF.

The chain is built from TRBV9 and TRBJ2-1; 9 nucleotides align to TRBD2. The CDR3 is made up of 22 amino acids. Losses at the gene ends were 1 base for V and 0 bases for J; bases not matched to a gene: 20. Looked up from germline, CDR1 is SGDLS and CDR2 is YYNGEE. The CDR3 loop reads CASSVSLAVAGVTSSSYNEQFF. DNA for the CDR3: TGTGCCAGCAGCGTATCCCTGGCGGTAGCGGGAGTAACCTCGAGCTCCTACAATGAGCAGTTCTTC.

The CDR3 sequence is CASSLSEAGGIQYF. In nucleotides, the CDR3 is TGTGCCAGCAGCTTATCAGAGGCGGGGGGCATTCAGTACTTC. V gene TRBV7-9 combines with J gene TRBJ2-4, with 8 bases matching TRBD2. CDR1 and CDR2 from the germline V gene are SEHNR and FQNEAQ (reference sequence). Germline trimming cut 2 bases from V and 9 bases from J; bases unmatched to any gene: 6. This CDR3 has 14 amino acids. The complete variable domain, with remaining parts taken from reference TRBV7-9 and TRBJ2-4, reads DTGVSQNPRHKITKRGQNVTFRCDPISEHNRLYWYRQTLGQGPEFLTYFQNEAQLEKSRLLSDRFSAERPKGSFSTLEIQRTEQGDSAMYLCASSLSEAGGIQYFGAGTRLSVL.

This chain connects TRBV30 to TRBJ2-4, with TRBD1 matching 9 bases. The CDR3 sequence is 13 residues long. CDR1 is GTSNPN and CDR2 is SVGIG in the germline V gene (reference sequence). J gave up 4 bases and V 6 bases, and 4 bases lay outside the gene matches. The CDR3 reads CACTGGGKNIQYF. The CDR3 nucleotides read TGTGCCTGTACAGGGGGCGGAAAAAACATTCAGTACTTC.

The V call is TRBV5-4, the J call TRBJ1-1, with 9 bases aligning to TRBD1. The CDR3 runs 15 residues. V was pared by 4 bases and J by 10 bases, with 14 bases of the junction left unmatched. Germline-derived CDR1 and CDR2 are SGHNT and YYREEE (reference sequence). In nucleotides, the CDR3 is TGTGCCAGCAGCGCCAAAACAGGGGGCAAAGGGGGAGCTTTCTTT. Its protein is CASSAKTGGKGGAFF.

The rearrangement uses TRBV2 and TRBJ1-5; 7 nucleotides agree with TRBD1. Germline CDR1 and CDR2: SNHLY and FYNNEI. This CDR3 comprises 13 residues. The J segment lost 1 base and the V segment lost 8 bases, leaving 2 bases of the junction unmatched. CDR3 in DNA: TGTGCCAGCCAGGGACAGAGCAATCAGCCCCAGCATTTT. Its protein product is CASQGQSNQPQHF.

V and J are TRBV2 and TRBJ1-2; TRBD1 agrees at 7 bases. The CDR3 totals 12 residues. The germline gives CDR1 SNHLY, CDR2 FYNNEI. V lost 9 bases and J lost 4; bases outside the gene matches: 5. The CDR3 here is CASDRVGYGYTF. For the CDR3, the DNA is TGTGCCAGTGACAGGGTCGGCTATGGCTACACCTTC.

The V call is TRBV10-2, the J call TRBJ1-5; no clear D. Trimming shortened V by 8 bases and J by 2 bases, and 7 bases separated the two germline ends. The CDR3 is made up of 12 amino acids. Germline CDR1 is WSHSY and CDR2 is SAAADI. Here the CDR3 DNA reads TGCGCCAGCCATATAGGCAATCAGCCCCAGCATTTT. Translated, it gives CASHIGNQPQHF.

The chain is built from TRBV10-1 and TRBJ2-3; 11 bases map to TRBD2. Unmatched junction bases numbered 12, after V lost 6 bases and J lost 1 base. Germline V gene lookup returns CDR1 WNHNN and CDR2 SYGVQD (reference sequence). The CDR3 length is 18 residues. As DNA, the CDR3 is TGCGCCAGCAGAACCCAAACCGGGACTAGCGGTCGCACAGATACGCAGTATTTT. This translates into CASRTQTGTSGRTDTQYF.

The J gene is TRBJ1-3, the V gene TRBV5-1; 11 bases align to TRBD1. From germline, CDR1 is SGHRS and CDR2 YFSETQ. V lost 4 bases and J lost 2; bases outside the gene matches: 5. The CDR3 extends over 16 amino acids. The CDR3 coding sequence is TGCGCCAGCAGCCGCGGACAGGGGGCTACTGGAAACACCATATATTTT. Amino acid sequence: CASSRGQGATGNTIYF.

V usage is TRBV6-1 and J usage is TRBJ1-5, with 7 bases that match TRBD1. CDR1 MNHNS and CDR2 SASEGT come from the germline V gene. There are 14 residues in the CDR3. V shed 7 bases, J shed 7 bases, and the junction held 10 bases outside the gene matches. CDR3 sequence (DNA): TGTGCCAGCACCCGGGACAGCGGGTGGCAGCCCCAGCATTTT. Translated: CASTRDSGWQPQHF.

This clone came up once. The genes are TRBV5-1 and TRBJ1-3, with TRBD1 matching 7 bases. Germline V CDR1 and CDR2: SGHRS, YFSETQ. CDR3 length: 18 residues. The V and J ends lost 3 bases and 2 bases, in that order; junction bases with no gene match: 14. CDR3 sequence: CASSSQSGQRIPGNTIYF. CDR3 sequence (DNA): TGCGCCAGCAGCTCACAATCGGGACAGAGGATTCCTGGAAACACCATATATTTT.

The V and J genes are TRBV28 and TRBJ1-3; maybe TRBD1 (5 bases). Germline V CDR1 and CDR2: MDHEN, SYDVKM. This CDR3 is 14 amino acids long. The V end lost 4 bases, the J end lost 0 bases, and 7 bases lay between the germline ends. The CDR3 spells CASSSTDSGNTIYF. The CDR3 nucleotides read TGTGCCAGCAGTTCGACAGACTCTGGAAACACCATATATTTT.

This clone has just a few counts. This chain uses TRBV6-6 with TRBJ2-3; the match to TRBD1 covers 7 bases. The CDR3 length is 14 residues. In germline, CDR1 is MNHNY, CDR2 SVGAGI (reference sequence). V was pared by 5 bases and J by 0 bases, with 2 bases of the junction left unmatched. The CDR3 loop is CASSIQGSTDTQYF. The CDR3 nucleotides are TGTGCCAGCAGTATACAGGGGAGCACAGATACGCAGTATTTT.

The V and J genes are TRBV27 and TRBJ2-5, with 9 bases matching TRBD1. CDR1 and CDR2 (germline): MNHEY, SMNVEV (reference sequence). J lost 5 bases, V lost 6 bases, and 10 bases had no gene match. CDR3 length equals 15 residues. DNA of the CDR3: TGTGCCAGCAGCCACTTACAGGGGGCGGCGGAGACCCAGTACTTC. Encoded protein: CASSHLQGAAETQYF.

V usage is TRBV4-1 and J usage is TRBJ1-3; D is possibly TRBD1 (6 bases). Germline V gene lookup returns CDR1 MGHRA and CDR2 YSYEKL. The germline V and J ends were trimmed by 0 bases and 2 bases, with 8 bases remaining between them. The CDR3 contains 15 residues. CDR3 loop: CASSQDEGAGNTIYF. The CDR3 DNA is TGCGCCAGCAGCCAAGATGAGGGGGCTGGAAACACCATATATTTT.